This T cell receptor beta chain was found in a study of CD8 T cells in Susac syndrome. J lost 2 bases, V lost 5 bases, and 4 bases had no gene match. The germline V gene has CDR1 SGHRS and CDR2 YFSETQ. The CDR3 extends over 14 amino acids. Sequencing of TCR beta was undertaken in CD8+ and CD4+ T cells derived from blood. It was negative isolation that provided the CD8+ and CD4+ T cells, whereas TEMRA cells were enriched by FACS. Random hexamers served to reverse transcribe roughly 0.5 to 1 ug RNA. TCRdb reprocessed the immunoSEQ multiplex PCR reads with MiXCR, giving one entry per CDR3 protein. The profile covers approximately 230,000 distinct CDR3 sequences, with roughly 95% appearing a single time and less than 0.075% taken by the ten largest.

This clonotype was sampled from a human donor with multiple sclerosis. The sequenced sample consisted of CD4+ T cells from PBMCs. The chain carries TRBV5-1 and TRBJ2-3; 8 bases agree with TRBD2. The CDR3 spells CASRSGGFTDTQYF. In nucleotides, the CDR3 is TGCGCCAGCAGGAGCGGGGGCTTCACAGATACGCAGTATTTT.